The entry below describes one T cell receptor (beta chain). Its antigen remains unidentified. No base-level quality is on record; no much larger clone is a single base apart. This entry belongs to a study of T cell clones after liver transplantation (dated by TCRdb to between 2017 and 2020). About the full investigation: The samples were obtained from ITN030ST, a randomized trial that attempted immunosuppression withdrawal within 2 years after liver transplantation. After a pre-transplant mixed lymphocyte reaction, TCRbeta sequencing was used to pinpoint donor-reactive T cell clones, which were subsequently tracked in post-transplant blood. As an antigen-independent comparator for the donor-reactive sequences, third party-reactive TCRbeta sequences from pre-transplant MLRs were identified as well. Of the eight recipients, a few were HCV-positive, while the remaining recipients had been transplanted for non-autoimmune, non-viral indications. Until randomization at 12-24 months post-transplant, subjects were given standard immunosuppression, with no induction therapy. Tolerance was defined as complete immunosuppression withdrawal for at least one year with no rise in liver enzymes beyond twice the upper limit of normal. Blood samples were collected pre-transplant, pre-randomization before withdrawal, and post-randomization after either full withdrawal or failed withdrawal. The studied cohort comprised 8 liver transplant recipients, 3 classified as tolerant and 5 as non-tolerant. Results the study describes overall, beyond this receptor: When repertoire turnover was accounted for, significantly reduced detection of donor-reactive sequences was found in 7 of 8 subjects for CD4 and in 8 of 8 subjects for CD8. In most of the 8 subjects, circulating donor-reactive CD4 TCRbeta sequences decreased significantly after transplant, regardless of tolerance or HCV status. In two subjects, low numbers of available donor cells limited the measurable donor-reactive repertoire. Because no allograft tissue specimens were available, donor-reactive T cells may have migrated into the graft instead of being deleted. The conclusions were considered preliminary, being limited by small, heterogeneous patient numbers and non-standardized post-transplant time points. The decline in donor-reactive sequences exceeded the decline in third party-reactive sequences, suggesting partial antigen-specific deletion that was unrelated to withdrawal success.

The CDR3 runs 15 residues from the cysteine to the phenylalanine. Left in the record is the CDR3 DNA by itself, 45 bases read in frame from the first base. Unstimulated PBMCs, after thawing, were stained for CD3, CD4 and CD8 and then FACS-sorted into CD3+CD4+ and CD3+CD8+ populations. All 8 studied subjects were randomized to immunosuppression withdrawal. The Qiagen DNeasy Blood and Tissue Kit was used for isolation of genomic DNA. Frozen genomic DNA underwent high-throughput TCRbeta CDR3 sequencing by immunoSEQ, including PCR amplification, mapping, bias correction and internal controls. On the study's bioinformatics: Only productive rearrangements were retained, and each unique TCRbeta sequence was defined by its CDR3 nucleotide sequence together with its V and J gene. For a sequence to be called donor-reactive, it needed a frequency of at least 0.01% and at least 5-fold expansion in CFSE-low cells compared with unstimulated pre-transplant cells. Minimum frequency thresholds were set for each subject on the basis of the unstimulated sample with the lowest template count, so that a detection power of at least 90% was ensured. Jensen-Shannon divergence between the top 1000 TCRbeta sequences post- versus pre-transplant served as the measure of repertoire turnover. Changes in detection of donor-reactive sequences were tested with two-sided Fisher's exact tests. What TCRdb holds here is the immuneACCESS table cut down to in-frame rearrangements. Part of the clones is not present; checked against another copy, under half of the missing clones reflect an unresolved V gene, and the others are unexplained. V and J calls and clone size follow that table, whereas D and trimming were derived from the DNA. The sample profile shows about 9,200 clones; around 73% of them were found once. Together, the top ten hold roughly three fifths of the sample.

The sequence was obtained from a human patient who received a liver transplant. Following a transplant, some T lymphocytes may have been derived from the graft donor. Material: CD8+ T cells from blood, obtained at the 22-month timepoint. This chain joins TRBV21-1 to TRBJ1-5. TRBV21-1 is a pseudogene locus. The nucleotide sequence reads as follows: TGTGCCAGCAGCAAAGAGGATGTGAGGGGTCAGCCCCAGCATTTT. Its product reads: CASSKEDVRGQPQHF.